What follows describes a single T cell receptor (beta chain). The sample belongs to a study of blood T cell repertoires in COVID-19. Whole-study context: Whether acute or convalescent, the COVID-19 samples came from the United States, Italy and Spain. PBMCs, B-cell-depleted T cells, or T cells provided the cDNA or gDNA that made up the material.

Per the authors' pipeline: Amplification from reference gene primers served as the basis for estimated nucleated cell counts. The table came from immunoSEQ multiplex PCR; TCRdb's copy has only in-frame clones and leaves some out. The DNA was the basis for D and trimming; V, J and clone size are from that table. The table has tens of thousands of clones, roughly 90% seen once; the top ten hold 13%. CDR3 length: 13 amino acids. Trimming stripped 1 base from V and 12 bases from J, with 15 bases between. Germline loops: CDR1 LGHDT, CDR2 YNNKEL (reference sequence). This TCR derives from a man older than 75 with acute or convalescent COVID-19. The sample consisted of peripheral blood. V usage is TRBV3-1 (or the pseudogene TRBV3-2) and J usage is TRBJ1-1; TRBD1 is a possible D gene (5 bases). CDR3 loop: CASSQAEGPDSFF. CDR3 nucleotide sequence: TGTGCCAGCAGCCAAGCGGAGGGACCCGATTCTTTCTTT.